This TCR beta chain was retrieved from a study of T-cell reconstitution after alpha-beta-depleted transplantation in children. Whole-study results and caveats: High day-60 TCRbeta diversity in some patients came from surviving recipient T cells and thymic progenitors. Where alpha-beta T cells came from about two months after transplant was reportedly several hundred expanded graft clones. Diversity and T-cell counts at one year after transplant derived mostly from new T cells.

The CDR3 totals 14 residues. V gave up 8 bases and J gave up 1 base, with 14 bases separating them. Unique molecular identifiers were built into the TCRbeta library. TCRdb recomputed calls from the PCR reads with MiXCR, one row per CDR3 protein. This repertoire shows about 510,000 distinct CDR3 sequences, about an eighth found once; its top ten account for 11% to 15%. This clonotype has only a few counts. The antigen remains undetermined. The sample in question was PBMCs, mostly from graft donor cells, obtained 180 days after TCRalphabeta/CD19-depleted stem cell transplant. The sequence was obtained from a female patient between 2 and 15 years old who had a stem cell transplant for aplastic anemia, so the T cells may come from the graft donor. The chain links TRBV12-3 or TRBV12-4 to TRBJ2-5; D might be TRBD1 (6 bases). CDR3 DNA sequence: TGTGCCAGCCGGAAAACAGGGATCCAAGAGACCCAGTACTTC. Translation: CASRKTGIQETQYF.